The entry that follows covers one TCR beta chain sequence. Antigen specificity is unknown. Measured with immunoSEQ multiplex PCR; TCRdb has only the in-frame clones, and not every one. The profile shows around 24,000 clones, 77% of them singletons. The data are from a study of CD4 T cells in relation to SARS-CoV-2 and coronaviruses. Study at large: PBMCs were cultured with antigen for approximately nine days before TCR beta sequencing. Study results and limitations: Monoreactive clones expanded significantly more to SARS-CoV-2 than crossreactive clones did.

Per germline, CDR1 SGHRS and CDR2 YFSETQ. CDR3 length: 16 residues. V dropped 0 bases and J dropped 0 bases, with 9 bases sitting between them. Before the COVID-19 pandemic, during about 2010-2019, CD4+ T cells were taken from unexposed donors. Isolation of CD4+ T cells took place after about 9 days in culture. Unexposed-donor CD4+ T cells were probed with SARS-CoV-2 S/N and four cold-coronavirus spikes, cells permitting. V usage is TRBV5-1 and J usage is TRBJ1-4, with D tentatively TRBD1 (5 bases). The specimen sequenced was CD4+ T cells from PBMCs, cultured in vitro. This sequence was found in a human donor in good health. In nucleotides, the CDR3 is TGCGCCAGCAGCTTGGGGGGCGGCACAACTAATGAAAAACTGTTTTTT. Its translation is CASSLGGGTTNEKLFF.